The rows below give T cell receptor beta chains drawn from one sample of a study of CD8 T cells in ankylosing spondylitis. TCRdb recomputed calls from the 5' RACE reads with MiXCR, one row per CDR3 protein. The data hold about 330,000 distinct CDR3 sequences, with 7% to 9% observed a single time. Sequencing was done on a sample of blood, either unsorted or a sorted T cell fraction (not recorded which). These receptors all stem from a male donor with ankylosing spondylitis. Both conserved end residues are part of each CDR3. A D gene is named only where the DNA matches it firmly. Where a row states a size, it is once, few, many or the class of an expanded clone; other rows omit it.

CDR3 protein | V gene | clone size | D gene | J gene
CSAGGLAGWAKNIQYF | TRBV20-1 | few | TRBD2 | TRBJ2-4
CASSWTLDSPLHF | TRBV5-1 | few | NA | TRBJ1-6
CASSSGAGVNTGELFF | TRBV2 | few | TRBD2 | TRBJ2-2
CASNKRLSSYNEQFF | TRBV7-2 | many | NA | TRBJ2-1
CASTQGYRAGSNQPQHF | TRBV12-3/TRBV12-4 | many | NA | TRBJ1-5
CSVARGGNYGYTF | TRBV29-1 | NA | NA | TRBJ1-2
CATSELLRVRGYTF | TRBV6-1 | many | NA | TRBJ1-2
CASSGHRGGQDEKLFF | TRBV6-1 | many | TRBD1 | TRBJ1-4
CASSYSATSNQPQHF | TRBV6-5 | few | NA | TRBJ1-5
CATSPHDRASTEAFF | TRBV15 | NA | NA | TRBJ1-1
CSAQTGGGSPLHF | TRBV29-1 | few | TRBD1 | TRBJ1-6
CAWKTRLADEQFF | TRBV30 | NA | NA | TRBJ2-1
CASSSRDFRNTGELFF | TRBV7-9 | many | NA | TRBJ2-2
CATSRLADTGELFF | TRBV15 | many | TRBD2 | TRBJ2-2
CASRRLAGENTGELFF | TRBV5-1 | NA | TRBD2 | TRBJ2-2
CASSQDWVAGSYNEQFF | TRBV4-1 | few | NA | TRBJ2-1
CASNRRGGPNTGELFF | TRBV9 | NA | NA | TRBJ2-2
CSATGQGLRYGYTF | TRBV20-1 | few | TRBD1 | TRBJ1-2
CASSLRGFEETQYF | TRBV5-4 | NA | NA | TRBJ2-5
CASSQDLRGSRYNEQFF | TRBV3-1 | NA | NA | TRBJ2-1
CASSSGTSGVTGELFF | TRBV7-8 | few | TRBD2 | TRBJ2-2
CASSFPGSYEQYF | TRBV6-6 | many | NA | TRBJ2-7
CASNVALRGPPSYEQYF | TRBV6-2/TRBV6-3 | many | TRBD1 | TRBJ2-7
CASSRFSYEQYF | TRBV7-2 | NA | NA | TRBJ2-7
CASSLGPGGQETQYF | TRBV5-1 | many | TRBD2 | TRBJ2-5
CAAYTSGRSSYNEQFF | TRBV10-3 | few | TRBD2 | TRBJ2-1
CASSQERPNSDTQYF | TRBV4-3 | few | NA | TRBJ2-3
CSVGQGRQPQHF | TRBV29-1 | many | NA | TRBJ1-5
CASSVDRADTQYF | TRBV7-8 | NA | NA | TRBJ2-3
CASTSKETQYF | TRBV28 | few | NA | TRBJ2-5
CASSQAGTGLGEQYF | TRBV18 | NA | TRBD1 | TRBJ2-7
CASSYSASGSGEQFF | TRBV6-2/TRBV6-3 | few | TRBD2 | TRBJ2-1
CAISESEETGVNSGANVLTF | TRBV10-3 | many | TRBD1 | TRBJ2-6
CSLGRGAGELFF | TRBV29-1 | NA | TRBD2 | TRBJ2-2
CASSPGTSGSVYYEQFF | TRBV4-1 | NA | TRBD2 | TRBJ2-1
CASSSEGHLYEQYF | TRBV11-3 | many | NA | TRBJ2-7
CASSQQTGGADTGELFF | TRBV7-8 | few | TRBD1 | TRBJ2-2
CASSQGRLNTEAFF | TRBV7-2 | few | NA | TRBJ1-1
CAITPGWEAGNTIYF | TRBV10-3 | NA | NA | TRBJ1-3
CASSLEETMNTEAFF | TRBV5-5 | NA | NA | TRBJ1-1
CASSLAPGEPYEQYF | TRBV7-6 | few | NA | TRBJ2-7
CASSQDRPRGNEQFF | TRBV4-3 | few | NA | TRBJ2-1
CASSLGLADTDTQYF | TRBV5-1 | many | TRBD2 | TRBJ2-3
CASRAGPMPFF | TRBV2 | few | NA | TRBJ2-1
CASSFGSEAFF | TRBV12-3/TRBV12-4 | few | NA | TRBJ1-1
CASSLLSSGKRTQYF | TRBV27 | NA | NA | TRBJ2-5
CSVGRTGRGAYGYTF | TRBV29-1 | many | NA | TRBJ1-2
CASSQGLDTDTQYF | TRBV3-1 | few | NA | TRBJ2-3
CASSFIWGANEKLFF | TRBV27 | many | NA | TRBJ1-4
CSAAQGANTEAFF | TRBV20-1 | many | TRBD1 | TRBJ1-1
CASTRLAGVNTGELFF | TRBV7-8 | NA | TRBD2 | TRBJ2-2
CASSLTGARLETQYF | TRBV11-2 | many | NA | TRBJ2-5
CASSSDRVHEQFF | TRBV7-2 | few | TRBD1 | TRBJ2-1